The clone carrying this T cell receptor (beta chain) was seen a handful of times. Its antigen is not known. The table came from immunoSEQ multiplex PCR; TCRdb's copy has only in-frame clones and leaves some out. The table shows around 16,000 clones, with approximately 90% occurring only once. The CDR3 loop spans 13 amino acids. Germline lookup yields CDR1 WNHNN and CDR2 SYGVQD (reference sequence). Trimming removed 6 bases from V and 1 base from J, with 10 bases in between. The data are from a study of blood T cell dynamics during melanoma immunotherapy. Study-level findings and limits: PBMC repertoires of eventual disease-control patients split at W3 into clonality or diversity gains.

Regarding time point: pre-treatment baseline. Patients with prior systemic cancer treatment, concomitant immunosuppressants, or other active malignancies were excluded. The sequence was collected from a human donor with melanoma. The chain employs TRBV10-1 and TRBJ2-7, with D possibly being TRBD1 (6 bases). The source material was blood, sampled from a patient treated with checkpoint blockade. The CDR3 here is CASREQGSYEQYF. The CDR3 coding sequence is TGCGCCAGCAGGGAACAGGGATCCTACGAGCAGTACTTC.